Below, one TCR beta chain is given with its context. Repertoires were generated with immunoSEQ multiplex PCR, while TCRdb's copy carries only in-frame clones and drops some. Found here are 380,000 or so clones, approximately 89% of them singletons; the top ten hold approximately 1.3%. This record comes from a study of blood T cell repertoires in COVID-19. Trimming took off 3 bases at V and 0 bases at J, with 9 bases between the two ends. The CDR3 length is 15 residues. Germline V gene lookup returns CDR1 MNHNS and CDR2 SASEGT. Everyone who took part was roughly 18 to 89 years old, and they came from 20 to 25 US areas. In assigning cohorts, the study relied on participant-reported clinical history. Each recovered donor of Cohort 3 presented with two negative PCRs, clearance, or symptom resolution.

Sample: PBMCs or T cells enriched from blood (not recorded which). The rearrangement joins TRBV6-1 to TRBJ2-1; D may be TRBD1 (5 bases). The clonotype was recovered from a man aged 25 to 45 who had recovered from COVID-19. The DNA for the CDR3 is TGTGCCAGCAGTGACGGACACTCCTCCTACAATGAGCAGTTCTTC. Translated: CASSDGHSSYNEQFF.